This T cell receptor beta chain was retrieved from a study of T cells in localized non-small cell lung cancer. Study conclusions and caveats: Among the top 100 tumor clones, a median about 52 appeared in adjacent lung. A raised T cell density in blood coincided with lengthier overall survival. Heterogeneity remains possible because sequencing was limited to only one tumor region. Uninvolved adjacent lung had more T cell clonality than any other tissue, topping tumor.

This CDR3 region has 16 residues. The germline V gene encodes CDR1 SGHRS and CDR2 YFSETQ. The V gene end was trimmed by 0 bases and the J gene end by 1 base; junction bases not matched to a gene: 3. Here immunoSEQ multiplex PCR was the method, and the copy in TCRdb shows in-frame clones only, minus some. The repertoire holds 45,000 to 50,000 clones, with about 88% as singletons. Concerning this clone itself: The antigen is unknown.

The material sequenced was PBMCs, taken before any cancer treatment. V usage is TRBV5-1 and J usage is TRBJ2-3; the match to TRBD2 covers 9 bases. The receptor comes from a man between 35 and 75 years old with stage II lung adenocarcinoma. The DNA of the CDR3 is TGCGCCAGCAGCTTGGTTGGCGGGGGGGGCACAGATACGCAGTATTTT. It translates to CASSLVGGGGTDTQYF. The variable domain in full, with the rest retrieved from reference TRBV5-1 and TRBJ2-3, is KAGVTQTPRYLIKTRGQQVTLSCSPISGHRSVSWYQQTPGQGLQFLFEYFSETQRNKGNFPGRFSGRQFSNSRSEMNVSTLELGDSALYLCASSLVGGGGTDTQYFGPGTRLTVL.